The subject of this entry is one T cell receptor beta chain. CDR3 size: 16 residues. The germline V and J ends were trimmed by 2 bases and 3 bases, with 17 bases remaining between them. In germline, CDR1 is LNHDA, CDR2 SQIVND (reference sequence). Researchers partitioned CD4+ cells into CD45RA+ naive and CD45RA-negative memory subsets. Samples underwent the assay at deep level. Per the authors' pipeline: ImmunoSEQ gave junction-only sequences without quality scores, so filtering differed. Sequencing was performed with immunoSEQ multiplex PCR; in TCRdb, only in-frame clones are kept and a portion is missing. The DNA was the basis for D and trimming; V, J and clone size are from that table. The table has about 2.4 million clones, around nine tenths seen once. This specimen belongs to a study of shared clonotypes between healthy human individuals. Study information: The study used three CD4 naive, three CD4 memory, two CD8 naive and one CD8 memory plate per donor.

Sequencing used naive CD4+ T cells sorted from blood. Subset given: CD45RA+ positively selected. The V call is TRBV19, the J call TRBJ2-7; perhaps D is TRBD1 or TRBD2 (5 bases each). This sequence was found in a man aged 18 to 29 in good health. CDR3 in DNA: TGTGCCAGTAGTATACGGGGCGGTCAGAAATACTACGAGCAGTACTTC. Its protein product is CASSIRGGQKYYEQYF.